This T cell receptor (beta chain) was obtained from a study of T cell responses to AZD1222 COVID-19 vaccine. Notes on the study in general: CD4 TCRs linked to vaccination spanned spike, dominating at 160-218 and 743-854.

With regard to this clone: Its cognate antigen is unknown.

Generated by immunoSEQ multiplex PCR, the TCRdb table keeps only in-frame clones and is missing some. The profile covers tens of thousands of clones, with over 70% appearing a single time and about 51% taken by the ten largest. Germline CDR1 and CDR2: SNHLY and FYNNEI. Trimming cost V 4 bases and J 7 bases; bases outside gene matches: 5. The CDR3 is 14 residues long. V and J are TRBV2 and TRBJ1-5; 9 positions agree with TRBD1. This sequence originates from an adult who received the AZD1222 COVID-19 vaccine. The sample in question was peripheral blood, obtained 28 days after the second AZD1222 dose. The CDR3 DNA reads as TGTGCCAGCAGTGCGGGGGACAGGGCACAGCCCCAGCATTTT. The encoded protein is CASSAGDRAQPQHF.